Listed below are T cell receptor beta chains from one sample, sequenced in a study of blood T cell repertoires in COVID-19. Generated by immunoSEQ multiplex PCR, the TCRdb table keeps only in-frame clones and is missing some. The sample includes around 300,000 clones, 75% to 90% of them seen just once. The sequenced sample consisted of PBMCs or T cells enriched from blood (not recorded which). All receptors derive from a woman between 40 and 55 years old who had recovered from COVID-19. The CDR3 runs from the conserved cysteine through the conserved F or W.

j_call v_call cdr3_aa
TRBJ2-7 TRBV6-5 CASSYSASGGAYEQYF
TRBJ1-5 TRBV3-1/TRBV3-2 CASSRGSLYSNQPQHF
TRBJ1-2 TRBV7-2 CASSLGVQGNGYTF
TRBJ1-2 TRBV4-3 CASSLSFAGGYGYTF
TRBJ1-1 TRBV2 CASSYSAGAF
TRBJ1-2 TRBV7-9 CASSPMAGEVSGYTF
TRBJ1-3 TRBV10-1 CASSEPDNGNTIYF
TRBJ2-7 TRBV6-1 CASSDLVSGAGYEQYF
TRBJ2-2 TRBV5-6 CASRSGTGGDTGELFF
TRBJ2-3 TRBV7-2 CASSLLAQNTDTQYF
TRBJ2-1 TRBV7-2 CASSLEWGDEQFF
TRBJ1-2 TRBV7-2 CASSLARQGYGYTF
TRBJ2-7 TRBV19 CASSIAALAGGSGEQYF
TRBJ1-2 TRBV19 CASSIGGTFRGYTF
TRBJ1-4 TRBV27 CASSPWAYQGKLFF
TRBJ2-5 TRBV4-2 CASSQEGSGVQETQYF
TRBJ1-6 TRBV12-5 CASGLGQGADSPLHF
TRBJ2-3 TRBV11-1 CASSLGGQRGTDTQYF
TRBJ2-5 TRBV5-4 CASSPGTSGNQETQYF
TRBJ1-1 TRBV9 CASSLGWGPQGSTEAFF
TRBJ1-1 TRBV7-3 CASSSRGTEAFF
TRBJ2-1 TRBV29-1 CSGTGTGSYNEQFF
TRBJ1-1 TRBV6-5 CASTYLGGMNTEAFF
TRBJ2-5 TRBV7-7 CASSLTGAGMETQYF
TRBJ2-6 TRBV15 CATSNRGRLGANVLTF
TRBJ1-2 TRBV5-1 CASSGQAEDGYTF
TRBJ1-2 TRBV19 CASSSWTGIYGYTF
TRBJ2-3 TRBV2 CASSRRTTTDTQYF
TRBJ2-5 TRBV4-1 CASSQENSEETQYF
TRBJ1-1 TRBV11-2 CASSLRTGQWPNTEAFF
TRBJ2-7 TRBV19 CASSIRAAGGPYEQYF
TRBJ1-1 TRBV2 CASNAGGTEAFF
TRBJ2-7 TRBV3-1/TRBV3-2 CASSRSAGLGGSYEQYF
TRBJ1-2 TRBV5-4 CASSRQDDYGYTF
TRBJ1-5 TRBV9 CASSAQTGVDQPQHF
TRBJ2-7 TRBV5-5 CASSPRTSGSSYEQYF
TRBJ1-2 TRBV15 CATSRSTEGAVYGYTF
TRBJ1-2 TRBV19 CASSTRNYGYTF
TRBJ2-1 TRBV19 CASVGTSQGGGSYNEQFF
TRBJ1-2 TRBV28 CASRATVYGYTF
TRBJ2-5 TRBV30 CAWKQGQTQYF
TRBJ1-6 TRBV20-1 CSASSGSSYNSPLHF
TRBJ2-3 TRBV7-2 CASSRREDTQYF
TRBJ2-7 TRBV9 CASSVNPTGLHYEQYF
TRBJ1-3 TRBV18 CASGLLSGNTIYF